The 16 T cell receptor beta chains below all came from one sample that was sequenced in a study of Graves' ophthalmopathy and Graves' hyperthyroidism. The study amplified TCR beta CDR3 regions using RNA transcripts. HTBI primers primed a first-round RT-PCR, and a second-round multiplex PCR followed. TCRdb fed the multiplex PCR reads into MiXCR, producing one record per CDR3 protein. The sample carries 650,000 to 900,000 distinct CDR3 sequences, around 40% recorded once. The specimen sequenced was peripheral blood. Receptors were obtained from an adult man with Graves' ophthalmopathy.

In the case of this clonotype: This sequence may be a read error, since a much larger clone differs from it by one base. The chain combines TRBV15 with TRBJ1-5; D gene uncertain. The CDR3 consists of 15 residues. V lost 0 bases and J lost 9, with 15 bases in between. Germline assignment: CDR1 LNHNV and CDR2 YYDKDF (reference sequence). The CDR3 region is CATSRDVGSSRPQHF. Written as DNA, the CDR3 is TGTGCCACCAGCAGAGATGTGGGATCGAGTCGGCCCCAGCATTTT.

This clonotype was counted between two and nine times. This sequence joins TRBV7-3 and TRBJ1-2; 8 positions agree with TRBD1. The CDR3 is 15 residues long. Germline CDR1 reads SGHTA; CDR2 reads FQGTGA. The trim removed 6 bases at V and 4 bases at J, leaving 10 bases unmatched. CDR3 residues: CASRISQGALYGYTF. The CDR3 DNA sequence: TGTGCCAGCAGGATTTCCCAGGGGGCCCTCTATGGCTACACCTTC.

In its sample, this clonotype was seen many times. The V gene is TRBV19, the J gene TRBJ1-1; D not resolved. There are 15 residues in the CDR3. Germline V gives CDR1 LNHDA, CDR2 SQIVND (reference sequence). The germline V and J ends were trimmed by 7 bases and 1 base, with 16 bases remaining between them. The DNA of the CDR3 is TGTGCCAGTACCAAGGAGCGGGTTGCGAACACTGAAGCTTTCTTT. Its protein product is CASTKERVANTEAFF.

This clonotype was seen ten or more times. The chain recombines TRBV7-8 with TRBJ1-2, with TRBD1 as a possible D gene (6 bases). The CDR3 consists of 18 residues. The germline V and J ends were trimmed by 5 bases and 4 bases, with 26 bases remaining between them. Germline V CDR1 and CDR2: SGHVS, FQNEAQ. CDR3 loop: CASSLQRRIGGAIYGYTF. The CDR3 DNA reads TGTGCCAGCAGCCTACAGCGACGGATCGGGGGCGCGATCTATGGCTACACCTTC.

This chain joins TRBV14 and TRBJ2-2; TRBD1 matches 7 bases. The V segment lost 2 bases and the J segment 4 bases; nucleotides outside the gene matches: 7. The CDR3 loop spans 16 amino acids. The germline gives CDR1 SGHDN, CDR2 FVKESK. Here the CDR3 DNA reads TGTGCCAGCAGCCAATTCTTACAGGGGCCCACCGGGGAGCTGTTTTTT. It yields the protein CASSQFLQGPTGELFF. The whole variable domain, filled in from reference TRBV14 and TRBJ2-2, reads EAGVTQFPSHSVIEKGQTVTLRCDPISGHDNLYWYRRVMGKEIKFLLHFVKESKQDESGMPNNRFLAERTGGTYSTLKVQPAELEDSGVYFCASSQFLQGPTGELFFGEGSRLTVL.

The rearrangement links TRBV11-2 to TRBJ2-6; TRBD1 agrees at 7 bases. This CDR3 contains 18 residues. From germline, CDR1 is SGHAT and CDR2 FQNNGV. Trimming at V came to 4 bases and at J to 0 bases, leaving 9 bases not matched to a gene. CDR3 bases: TGTGCCAGCAGCTATACAGGGGCCTCACACTCTGGGGCCAACGTCCTGACTTTC. Its translation: CASSYTGASHSGANVLTF.

Note on this clonotype: Mismatch with germline at one junction end may stem from a read error. The chain joins TRBV10-2 to TRBJ2-7, with a tentative D call TRBD1 (6 bases). This CDR3 spans 15 amino acids. Germline V gene sequence: CDR1 WSHSY, CDR2 SAAADI. The DNA of the CDR3 is TGCGCCAGCAGTTCGGGCCCACAGGGTGTCAACGAGCAGCACTTC. It codes for CASSSGPQGVNEQHF.

This clonotype showed up many times. This chain links TRBV2 with TRBJ1-5; 7 bases line up with TRBD1. This CDR3 comprises 15 residues. Germline CDR1 reads SNHLY; CDR2 reads FYNNEI. V gave up 8 bases and J gave up 3 bases; unmatched junction bases: 10. The CDR3, as DNA: TGTGCCAGCCTAAAAGACAGGGTAAACAATCAGCCCCAGCATTTT. The encoded protein is CASLKDRVNNQPQHF. Full variable domain (rest looked up from reference TRBV2 and TRBJ1-5): EPEVTQTPSHQVTQMGQEVILRCVPISNHLYFYWYRQILGQKVEFLVSFYNNEISEKSEIFDDQFSVERPDGSNFTLKIRSTKLEDSAMYFCASLKDRVNNQPQHFGDGTRLSIL.

This clonotype was counted only a few times. The chain has TRBV5-1 and TRBJ1-4, with a tentative D call TRBD1 (5 bases). Germline V gene sequence: CDR1 SGHRS, CDR2 YFSETQ. The CDR3 contains 15 residues. Trimming removed 5 bases from V and 7 bases from J, with 18 bases in between. The CDR3: CASSSRDLVGEKLFF. In nucleotides, the CDR3 is TGCGCCAGCAGTTCACGGGACCTCGTTGGTGAAAAACTGTTTTTT.

Comment on this clonotype: Relative to the germline gene, one junction end is altered; a read error may explain this. This chain links TRBV24-1 with TRBJ1-5; perhaps TRBD1 as D (5 bases). The CDR3 totals 14 residues. Germline V lookup: CDR1 KGHDR, CDR2 SFDVKD. CDR3 in amino acids: CAISDSWGGQPQHF. Here the CDR3 DNA reads TGTGCCATCAGTGACTCGTGGGGGGGTCAGCCCCAGCATTTT.

The rearrangement uses TRBV25-1 and TRBJ2-5, with D possibly being TRBD1 or TRBD2 (5 bases each). Germline values: CDR1 MGHDK, CDR2 SYGVNS. This CDR3 has 15 amino acids. V was shortened by 4 bases and J by 1 base, with 13 bases between the two germline ends. DNA of the CDR3: TGTGCCAGCAGTGCTAGCTTGGGGCGCCAAGAGACCCAGTACTTC. Translating it yields CASSASLGRQETQYF. The complete variable domain, with remaining parts taken from reference TRBV25-1 and TRBJ2-5, reads EADIYQTPRYLVIGTGKKITLECSQTMGHDKMYWYQQDPGMELHLIHYSYGVNSTEKGDLSSESTVSRIRTEHFPLTLESARPSHTSQYLCASSASLGRQETQYFGPGTRLLVL.

This clonotype was seen once. This chain joins TRBV5-1 and TRBJ1-4; 7 positions agree with TRBD1. The CDR3 totals 15 residues. V was clipped by 5 bases and J by 0 bases; unmatched bases: 4. The germline V gene has CDR1 SGHRS and CDR2 YFSETQ. CDR3 nucleotides: TGCGCCAGCAGACCACAGGGGCCAACTAATGAAAAACTGTTTTTT. Protein sequence: CASRPQGPTNEKLFF. Together with reference TRBV5-1 and TRBJ1-4, the CDR3 gives the full variable domain: KAGVTQTPRYLIKTRGQQVTLSCSPISGHRSVSWYQQTPGQGLQFLFEYFSETQRNKGNFPGRFSGRQFSNSRSEMNVSTLELGDSALYLCASRPQGPTNEKLFFGSGTQLSVL.

The chain links TRBV25-1 to TRBJ2-7; a possible D gene is TRBD1 (5 bases). V was pared by 5 bases and J by 7 bases, with 15 bases between. This CDR3 spans 13 amino acids. CDR1 is MGHDK, CDR2 SYGVNS, per germline. The CDR3 DNA is TGTGCCAGCAGTCCCGGAAGGGGCACGGAGCAGTACTTC. Protein: CASSPGRGTEQYF.

The chain joins TRBV29-1 to TRBJ2-5; a weak D match, TRBD2 (7 bases). This CDR3 has 15 residues. V lost 4 bases and J lost 5, with 20 bases in between. Germline V gene data show CDR1 as SQVTM and CDR2 as ANQGSEA. CDR3 in DNA: TGCAGCGTTGGAGGCTTTGGCGGGGGCTGGGAGACCCAGTACTTC. Translation gives CSVGGFGGGWETQYF.

The J gene is TRBJ1-1, the V gene TRBV10-3; tentative D call: TRBD1 (5 bases). The CDR3 loop spans 17 amino acids. Germline V gene sequence: CDR1 ENHRY, CDR2 SYGVKD. V dropped 6 bases and J dropped 1 base, with 21 bases sitting between them. The CDR3 DNA follows: TGTGCCATCAGCTCAGCCAGGGATGGGGCGGGGAACACTGAAGCTTTCTTT. Translated: CAISSARDGAGNTEAFF.

The chain combines TRBV7-2 with TRBJ1-5, with a tentative D call TRBD1 (5 bases). Germline values: CDR1 SGHTA, CDR2 FQGNSA. Trimming removed 3 bases at V and 8 bases at J, with 11 bases between. The CDR3 runs to 13 residues. This CDR3 reads CASSFSGKEPQHF. The CDR3 bases are TGTGCCAGCAGCTTTTCAGGGAAAGAGCCCCAGCATTTT.